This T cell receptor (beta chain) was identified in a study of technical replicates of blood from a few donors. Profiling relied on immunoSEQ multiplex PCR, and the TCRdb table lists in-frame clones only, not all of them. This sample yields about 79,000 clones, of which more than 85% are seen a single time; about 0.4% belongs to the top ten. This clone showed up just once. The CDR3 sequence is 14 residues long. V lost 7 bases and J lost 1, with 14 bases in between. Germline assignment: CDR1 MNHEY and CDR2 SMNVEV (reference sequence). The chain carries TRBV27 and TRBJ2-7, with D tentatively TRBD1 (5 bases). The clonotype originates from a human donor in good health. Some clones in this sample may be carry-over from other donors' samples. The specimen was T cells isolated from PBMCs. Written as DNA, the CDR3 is TGTGCCAGCACCACCTCAGGGAATTCCTACGAGCAGTACTTC. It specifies CASTTSGNSYEQYF.